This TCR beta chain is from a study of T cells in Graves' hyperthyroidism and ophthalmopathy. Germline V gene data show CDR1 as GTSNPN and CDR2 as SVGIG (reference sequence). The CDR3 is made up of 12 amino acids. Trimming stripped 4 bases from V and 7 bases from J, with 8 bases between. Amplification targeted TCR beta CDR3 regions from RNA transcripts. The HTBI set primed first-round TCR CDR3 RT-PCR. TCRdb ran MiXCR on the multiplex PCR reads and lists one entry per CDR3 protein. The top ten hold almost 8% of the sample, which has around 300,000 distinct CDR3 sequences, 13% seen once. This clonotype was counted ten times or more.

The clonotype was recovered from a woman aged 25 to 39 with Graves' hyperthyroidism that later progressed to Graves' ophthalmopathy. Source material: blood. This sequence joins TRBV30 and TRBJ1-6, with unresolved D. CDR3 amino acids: CAWKEANSPLHF. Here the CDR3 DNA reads TGTGCCTGGAAGGAAGCGAATTCACCCCTCCACTTT. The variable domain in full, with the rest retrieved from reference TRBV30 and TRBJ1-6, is SQTIHQWPATLVQPVGSPLSLECTVEGTSNPNLYWYRQAAGRGLQLLFYSVGIGQISSEVPQNLSASRPQDRQFILSSKKLLLSDSGFYLCAWKEANSPLHFGNGTRLTVT.